The rows below give T cell receptor beta chains drawn from one sample of a study of T-cell memory formation after mild COVID-19. TCRdb reanalysed the 5' RACE reads using MiXCR and keeps one entry per CDR3 protein. The data show nearly 110,000 distinct CDR3 sequences, over 15% seen once. What was sequenced was PBMCs or a T cell subset sorted from them (not recorded which). Source of these receptors: an adult woman who had mild COVID-19 (a few samples of this study predate the infection). Cell type and time point are not known. CDR3s include the opening cysteine and the closing phenylalanine or tryptophan. The D gene is left open where the match is weak. The size entry is marked missing in some rows and otherwise reads once, few, many or a size class.

CSARETSDYEQYF	TGCAGTGCTAGGGAGACTAGCGACTACGAGCAGTACTTC	many	TRBD2	TRBV20-1	TRBJ2-7
CASSVGQLTDTQYF	TGTGCCAGCAGCGTAGGCCAGCTCACAGATACGCAGTATTTT	many	-	TRBV9	TRBJ2-3
CASLRTGGDGQYF	TGTGCCAGCCTCAGGACAGGGGGTGATGGGCAGTACTTC	-	TRBD1	TRBV12-3/TRBV12-4	TRBJ2-7
CASSLPLTGFDTDTQYF	TGTGCCAGCAGCTTACCACTGACAGGGTTTGACACAGATACGCAGTATTTT	few	TRBD1	TRBV7-6	TRBJ2-3
CASSEGENTEAFF	TGTGCCAGCAGTGAAGGTGAGAACACTGAAGCTTTCTTT	few	-	TRBV25-1	TRBJ1-1
CASSPGRFLIGQGAGTQYF	TGTGCCAGCAGCCCGGGTCGGTTTTTGATAGGACAGGGGGCCGGGACCCAGTACTTC	few	TRBD1	TRBV7-8	TRBJ2-5
CASSRDRASYEQYF	TGTGCCAGCAGCAGGGACAGAGCCTCCTACGAGCAGTACTTC	few	TRBD1	TRBV7-3	TRBJ2-7
CASSQDRLAGGLSSYEQYF	TGCGCCAGCAGCCAAGATAGACTAGCGGGAGGTCTGAGCTCCTACGAGCAGTACTTC	few	TRBD2	TRBV4-3	TRBJ2-7
CASSLLIGSPLHF	TGTGCCAGCAGCTTACTGATAGGTTCACCCCTCCACTTT	-	-	TRBV7-6	TRBJ1-6
CASSTFGELQETQYF	TGTGCCAGCAGTACCTTTGGCGAGCTACAAGAGACCCAGTACTTC	-	-	TRBV6-5	TRBJ2-5
CASSQLTKHSGNSTIPTDTQYF	TGCGCCAGCAGTCAACTGACTAAACATTCAGGGAACTCAACGATCCCCACAGATACGCAGTATTTT	-	-	TRBV23-1	TRBJ2-3
CASSSTGTSTDTQYF	TGTGCCAGCAGCTCGACCGGGACTAGCACAGATACGCAGTATTTT	many	-	TRBV7-3	TRBJ2-3
CASSRLAGGIDTQYF	TGTGCCAGTAGTCGACTAGCGGGAGGGATAGATACGCAGTATTTT	-	TRBD2	TRBV19	TRBJ2-3
CASSGDSGTEAFF	TGTGCCAGCAGCGGGGACTCCGGTACTGAAGCTTTCTTT	-	-	TRBV7-9	TRBJ1-1
CASSLNTDEQFF	TGTGCCAGCAGCCTGAATACGGATGAGCAGTTCTTC	-	-	TRBV4-2	TRBJ2-1
CASSLNEGAHSGNTIYF	TGTGCCAGCAGTTTAAATGAGGGGGCTCACTCTGGAAACACCATATATTTT	-	TRBD1	TRBV27	TRBJ1-3
CASSDRDNNEQFF	TGTGCCAGCAGTGACCGGGACAACAATGAGCAGTTCTTC	-	-	TRBV6-4	TRBJ2-1
CASSTNSYEQYF	TGCGCCAGCAGCACCAACTCCTACGAGCAGTACTTC	many	-	TRBV5-1	TRBJ2-7
CASYPVGSGTYEQYF	TGCGCCAGCTACCCGGTCGGTAGCGGAACCTACGAGCAGTACTTC	few	-	TRBV5-1	TRBJ2-7
CASSLLGENQPQHF	TGTGCCAGCAGTTTATTGGGGGAGAATCAGCCCCAGCATTTT	few	-	TRBV27	TRBJ1-5
CSVEDKMHVLTF	TGCAGCGTTGAAGATAAGATGCACGTCCTGACTTTC	-	-	TRBV29-1	TRBJ2-6
CASSQGIPYEQYF	TGCGCCAGCAGCCAAGGGATTCCCTACGAGCAGTACTTC	-	-	TRBV4-1	TRBJ2-7